Listed here is a single T cell receptor beta chain. Which antigen it targets is not known. One base away there is no much larger clone; base qualities are not given. The sample comes from a study of cytomegalovirus exposure and HLA in healthy donors (dated 2017 in TCRdb). Background for the entire study: An earlier analysis of approximately 600 of the donors reported roughly 270 Gb of sequence data and 120 million or so unique TCR beta sequences from approximately 180 million T cells. An early release that covered 500 to 800 HLA-typed donors contained about 300 gigabases of sequencing data and tens of millions of unique TCR sequences. Among the roughly 410 genotyped donors, around 79% belonged to the genetic ancestry cluster associated with self-reported Caucasian donors. The study aimed to test whether cataloging public T cell receptors could reveal signatures of past pathogen exposure. The T cell repertoires of 700 or so subjects were profiled by immunosequencing and related to cytomegalovirus serostatus. A separate validation cohort of about 110 different subjects was used in addition to the roughly 700-subject first cohort. High-throughput TCR immunosequencing, statistical association of individual TCRs with disease status, and machine learning were combined to predict cytomegalovirus infection status. In a later analysis, previously published TCR beta repertoires from several hundred donors were re-analyzed and high-resolution HLA genotyping was added so that TCR occurrence patterns could be studied. The later analysis used no new phenotypic data to find candidate immune exposures, relying instead on TCR beta sequences and their occurrence across donors. In an earlier analysis of around 540 of the donors, high-throughput TCR beta sequencing was used to judge whether each TCR beta V gene segment behaved as functional or pseudogenic. Donor age, sex, ethnicity and CMV serostatus were compiled together with the repertoire data. A later genetic analysis took genome-wide SNP genotypes for 398 of the 666 donors and used that subset as a discovery cohort. All discovery cohort repertoires had been generated using a single sequencing platform. HLA typing included class I and class II loci at four-digit resolution. The number of donors typed differed by locus, with 629-630 for A, B, C, DRB1 and DQB1, roughly 520 for DQA1, approximately 570 for DPA1, and about 450 for DPB1. Because of strong linkage in the cohort, four or five DR-DQ haplotypes were treated as single units for association and clustering. On average, about 240,000 unique TCR beta nucleotide sequences were sequenced per donor among 350 to 400 genotyped donors of the cohort, with about 17% of those sequences being non-productive.

Overall results and qualifications from the work: When HLA alleles, especially DR and DQ, strongly co-occurred, attributing TCR associations to individual alleles was difficult. V-gene and J-gene trimming of TCR beta chains was associated with a missense DCLRE1C variant in a later genetic analysis, and the association was replicated in an independent cohort. According to the authors, the approach could potentially be generalized to other disease states and immunological phenotypes. A further reported finding was that TCR beta sequences accurately predicted the HLA-A and HLA-B alleles for most subjects in the first cohort. A later analysis reported that several top co-occurrence clusters appeared linked to parvovirus B19, influenza, CMV and Epstein-Barr virus. In the study, 150 to 200 TCR beta chains were listed as associated with cytomegalovirus. CMV serostatus was the only immune exposure information available for the cohort. Compared with equally common non-associated chains, HLA-associated TCR beta chains in a later analysis were more clonally expanded and had lower generation probabilities. Because HLA typing was missing for some donors at each locus, association tests included only the typed subset. An earlier analysis of around 500 of the donors showed that most TCR beta V segments appeared in productive rearrangements either about 87% or about 30% of the time, which broadly matched IMGT annotations. Linkage disequilibrium might explain the correlated functional status among segregating V segments, but an unknown experimental factor could not be ruled out. This cohort had only TCR beta chains sequenced, and the lack of alpha or paired-chain data limited which features could be detected. In vitro tests confirmed that a few of the cytomegalovirus-associated TCR beta chains recognize cytomegalovirus antigens. In both the original and validation cohorts, the classifier was reported to diagnose cytomegalovirus status with high specificity and sensitivity. According to a later analysis, most CMV-associated TCR beta chains appeared to be HLA-restricted, and the HLA associations seemed to be driven largely by CMV exposure. Most TCR sequences were seen in very few donors, while some public TCRs were found in many individuals. The sequencing pipeline was judged likely to have produced a cluster of highly shared sequence variants as a technical artifact. In a later analysis, TCR association rates were found to vary across HLA loci, with the most associated TCRs seen for DRB1 alleles and the fewest for HLA-C alleles. Because counts were too low, seventeen rarely observed V segments, including chromosome 9 orphons, were excluded from the earlier analysis of some 540 of the donors. The 87-base-pair reads could not distinguish some IMGT-functional V segments, including TRBV6-2 and TRBV6-3, so those segments were excluded. At a false discovery rate of 0.05, a later analysis linked some 17,000 TCR beta sequences to specific HLA alleles. The presence/absence analyses assumed that sequencing depth was roughly uniform across donors, and that assumption may not be true. Compared with the approximately 710-donor mean, donors in an Asian-associated ancestry cluster had fewer N-insertions in productive TCRs, according to a later genetic analysis.

The CDR3 spans 15 residues, from the cysteine through the phenylalanine. The retained sequence is limited to the CDR3, 45 bases, with the frame set at the first base. From a lookup of the germline V gene, CDR1 and CDR2 are MDHEN and SYDVKM. Trimming leaves V shorter by 6 bases and J shorter by 5 bases, with the junction holding 10 bases beyond the gene matches. Library preparation employed the immunoSEQ multiplex PCR assay. The multiplex PCR relied on a mix of 60 forward primers for TCR Vbeta segments and 13 reverse primers for TCR Jbeta segments. A multiplex PCR assay on genomic DNA amplified the CDR3 region of rearranged TCR beta genes. Amplified TCR beta libraries were sequenced as 87-base-pair reads on the Illumina HiSeq System. Processing in the source paper ran as follows. A later analysis counted about 80 million unique TCR beta chains across the 640 or so repertoires, and 9.5 million to 11 million of these chains were shared by at least two donors. Raw reads were error-corrected and collapsed into unique sequences by a nearest-neighbor algorithm in which closely related sequences were merged to remove PCR and sequencing errors. CDR3 sequences were aligned to IMGT reference sequences to assign V, D and J gene segments. For a sequence to be retained, a match of at least six nucleotides was required to both a V gene segment and a J gene segment. A rearrangement was called productive if the CDR3 had no stop codons and remained in frame with V and J, and every other rearrangement was called non-productive. Following IMGT convention, CDR3 was defined as the stretch from the second conserved V-encoded cysteine to the conserved J-encoded phenylalanine. The earlier analysis of a few hundred of the donors excluded sequences that lacked an unambiguous match to a single V gene segment. An earlier analysis of some 610 of the donors called V segments functional above 56.7% productive rearrangements and segregating when the between-donor standard deviation exceeded 5%. A statistical classification framework was built to diagnose cytomegalovirus status from the catalog of TCR beta chain sequences. A later analysis assigned V and J genes by comparing TCR nucleotide sequences with IMGT/GENE-DB human TR gene sequences. In a later analysis, CDR3 sequences and most-parsimonious VDJ recombination scenarios were assigned using the TCRdist pipeline. A later analysis defined each TCR beta chain by its CDR3 amino acid sequence plus V-gene family, and excluded reads lacking a unique V-gene family. To address suspected cross-contamination and a sequencing artifact, a later analysis removed 592 highly shared, low-generation-probability nucleotide sequences. In a later analysis, a clonal expansion index was calculated for each public chain from normalized within-repertoire ranks of inferred template counts. A later analysis computed generation probabilities with a VDJ recombination model fitted to out-of-frame rearrangements, and checked the results against IGoR. In a later analysis, hypergeometric tests were used to score TCR-TCR, TCR-HLA and TCR-CMV co-occurrence, with a repertoire-size bias correction applied to TCR pairs. False discovery rates were estimated in a later analysis by permuting HLA or CMV assignments 20 times. In a later analysis, co-occurring TCRs were grouped using DBSCAN, with TCRdist sequence similarity added in when clustering inside HLA-allele-positive subsets. Repertoires with fewer than 30,000 or more than 120,000 public chains were left out of co-occurrence clustering, as were about 5 repertoires with anomalous nucleotide sharing. As stored in TCRdb, this immuneACCESS dataset retains in-frame rearrangements with V and J assigned. A fraction of the clones does not appear; measured against another copy, unresolved V genes explain less than half of the discrepancy, and the remainder lacks a known reason. The V and J calls and the clone size are those of that table, but D and trimming were determined from the DNA. This sample gives 150,000 or so clones in total; around 81% of them show up just once. The top ten hold approximately 5.6% of the sample.

The cohort consisted of 666 healthy bone marrow donors. At the time of sampling, all cohort members were nominally healthy, though unrecorded immune exposures were likely present. The donor was CMV seropositive and was included in the group of 250 to 300 seropositive cohort members. Every donor gave a peripheral blood sample, and the peripheral blood mononuclear cells from that sample were used for TCR beta sequencing. Genomic DNA extraction from the blood cell samples was performed with the Qiagen DNeasy Blood Extraction Kit. The rearranged segments are TRBV28 and TRBJ2-7, and 10 junction bases match TRBD2. This TCR was recovered from a woman between 40 and 50 years old in good health and CMV-seropositive. Sequencing used PBMCs. The CDR3 here reads CASSPVGTSVNEQYF. Here is the DNA: TGTGCCAGCAGCCCCGTGGGGACTAGCGTGAACGAGCAGTACTTC. With all but the CDR3 taken from the reference TRBV28 and TRBJ2-7 genes, the full variable domain is: DVKVTQSSRYLVKRTGEKVFLECVQDMDHENMFWYRQDPGLGLRLIYFSYDVKMKEKGDIPEGYSVSREKKERFSLILESASTNQTSMYLCASSPVGTSVNEQYFGPGTRLTVT.